Listed here is a single TCR beta chain. The data were taken from a study of T cell responses to AZD1222 COVID-19 vaccine. Background on the study: Analyses pooled second doses at about 4 or about 12 weeks.

Generated by immunoSEQ multiplex PCR, the TCRdb table keeps only in-frame clones and is missing some. The sample shows roughly 180,000 clones, about 86% of them seen only once. Deletions cut 3 bases from V and 6 bases from J, with 6 bases between. From germline, CDR1 is MDHEN and CDR2 SYDVKM. This CDR3 region has 11 residues. The origin of this receptor is an adult in good health. The chain employs TRBV28 and TRBJ2-7; D gene uncertain. The sample in question was peripheral blood, obtained on day 0 of AZD1222 vaccination. The CDR3 here is CASSFTGEQYF. The CDR3 nucleotides read TGTGCCAGCAGTTTTACCGGCGAGCAGTACTTC.